The 27 T cell receptor beta chains below all came from one sample that was sequenced in a study of T cell responses to AZD1222 COVID-19 vaccine. Profiled with immunoSEQ multiplex PCR; TCRdb holds only in-frame clones, not every one. This sample has about 77,000 clones; more than 85% occur once, and the top ten carry roughly 4.3%. Sequencing used peripheral blood, obtained 28 days after the second AZD1222 dose. The receptors here all came from an adult who received the AZD1222 COVID-19 vaccine.

This chain joins TRBV15 and TRBJ1-4, with TRBD1 matching over 7 bases. The CDR3 has 16 residues. The germline CDR1 and CDR2 sequences are LNHNV and YYDKDF (reference sequence). V dropped 1 base and J dropped 13; count of bases not matched to a gene: 15. This chain's CDR3 is CATSRGRDSPTQGLFF. DNA for the CDR3: TGTGCCACCAGCAGAGGCCGGGACAGTCCAACTCAGGGACTGTTTTTT.

This chain connects TRBV6-5 to TRBJ2-2; D tentatively fits TRBD1 or TRBD2 (5 bases each). Germline assignment: CDR1 MNHEY and CDR2 SVGAGI. Trimming stripped 6 bases from V and 7 bases from J, with 18 bases between. The CDR3 length is 15 residues. The CDR3 loop reads CASRGEGGSLGELFF. CDR3 DNA: TGTGCCAGCAGGGGGGAAGGAGGAAGTCTCGGGGAGCTGTTTTTT.

V and J are TRBV12-5 and TRBJ1-6; D gene unclear. The CDR3 is 17 residues long. Germline V lookup: CDR1 LGHNT, CDR2 FRNRAP. The V and J ends lost 0 bases and 4 bases respectively, with 13 bases between them. The CDR3 here is CASGLVTGGRYNSPLHF. DNA for the CDR3: TGTGCTAGTGGTTTGGTAACGGGCGGACGATATAATTCACCCCTCCACTTT.

The chain recombines TRBV6-4 with TRBJ2-1; 10 bases align to TRBD2. Germline loops: CDR1 MRHNA, CDR2 SNTAGT. Losses at the gene ends were 5 bases for V and 6 bases for J; bases not matched to a gene: 19. The CDR3 sequence is 19 residues long. The CDR3 region is CASSPVTSGNKGYINEQFF. CDR3 sequence (DNA): TGTGCCAGCAGTCCGGTTACTAGCGGGAATAAAGGGTACATCAATGAGCAGTTCTTC.

The chain links TRBV3-1 (or the pseudogene TRBV3-2) to TRBJ1-5; D not certain. Per germline, CDR1 LGHDT and CDR2 YNNKEL (reference sequence). The CDR3 extends over 14 amino acids. The V gene lost 1 base and the J gene lost 7 bases, with 11 bases spanning the gap. Here the CDR3 DNA reads TGTGCCAGCAGCCAAGGGTCCGGGGAACAGCCCCAGCATTTT. It yields the protein CASSQGSGEQPQHF.

The genes are TRBV7-9 and TRBJ2-1; no firm D call. Trimming left V 5 bases short and J 4 bases short, with 9 bases between. The CDR3 sequence is 13 residues long. Germline V gene sequence: CDR1 SEHNR, CDR2 FQNEAQ (reference sequence). CDR3 sequence (DNA): TGTGCCAGCAGCCCCGTATCGTACAATGAGCAGTTCTTC. Translating it yields CASSPVSYNEQFF.

V is TRBV10-2 and J is TRBJ1-1; possible D gene TRBD1, 5 bases. The CDR3 totals 13 residues. Trimming took off 8 bases at V and 12 bases at J, with 22 bases between the two ends. The V gene's germline CDR1 is WSHSY and CDR2 SAAADI. The CDR3 loop reads CASWGRGDERSFF. The CDR3 DNA sequence: TGCGCCAGCTGGGGGAGGGGAGATGAGAGATCTTTCTTT.

V is TRBV3-1 (or the pseudogene TRBV3-2) and J is TRBJ2-2; the D gene is possibly TRBD2 (6 bases). The germline CDR1 and CDR2 sequences are LGHDT and YNNKEL (reference sequence). With 0 bases removed from V and 9 bases from J, the gap between germline ends came to 11 bases. CDR3 length: 14 residues. CDR3 residues: CASSQEVSGRELFF. The CDR3 bases are TGTGCCAGCAGCCAAGAAGTTAGCGGCCGGGAGCTGTTTTTT.

The genes are TRBV19 and TRBJ2-1, with 9 bases matching TRBD1. The CDR3 runs to 15 residues. Germline V CDR1 and CDR2: LNHDA, SQIVND (reference sequence). With 5 bases clipped from V and 4 bases from J, the junction kept 6 bases outside the gene matches. The CDR3 here is CASSVQGALYNEQFF. The CDR3 bases are TGTGCCAGTAGTGTACAGGGGGCTCTGTACAATGAGCAGTTCTTC.

CDR3 DNA: TGTGCCACTAGGGACAGTGGGGGGGGAGAGACCCAGTACTTC. As protein: CATRDSGGGETQYF. The gene calls are TRBV10-3 and TRBJ2-5; D might be TRBD1 or TRBD2, each matching 7 bases. Germline V lookup: CDR1 ENHRY, CDR2 SYGVKD. The CDR3 has 14 amino acids. V dropped 10 bases and J dropped 4 bases, with 19 bases sitting between them.

This clone came up a few times. This chain connects TRBV9 to TRBJ2-7; TRBD2 is a possible D gene (5 bases). Germline V lookup: CDR1 SGDLS, CDR2 YYNGEE. The length of the CDR3 is 15 residues. V lost 4 bases, J lost 0 bases, and 14 bases lay in between. The CDR3 DNA follows: TGTGCCAGCAGCCCAGGCGGGCTTAGCTCCTACGAGCAGTACTTC. The encoded protein is CASSPGGLSSYEQYF.

This clone was found once. V usage is TRBV3-1 (or the pseudogene TRBV3-2) and J usage is TRBJ2-7, with unresolved D. Trimming removed 2 bases from V and 5 bases from J, with 10 bases in between. The CDR3 has 13 amino acids. Germline V lookup: CDR1 LGHDT, CDR2 YNNKEL (reference sequence). The CDR3 DNA follows: TGTGCCAGCAGCCAACCGTGGAAAAACGAGCAGTACTTC. Protein product: CASSQPWKNEQYF.

The chain uses TRBV10-2 and TRBJ1-4; 9 bases map to TRBD1. Germline loops: CDR1 WSHSY, CDR2 SAAADI. V gave up 3 bases and J gave up 6 bases; unmatched junction bases: 5. This CDR3 is 15 amino acids long. The DNA of the CDR3 is TGCGCCAGCAGTGATTCTGGACAGGGGTATGAAAAACTGTTTTTT. It specifies CASSDSGQGYEKLFF.

This clone has more than one count but fewer than ten. The V call is TRBV7-8, the J call TRBJ2-1; 10 nucleotides line up with TRBD2. CDR3 length: 15 amino acids. V was clipped by 8 bases and J by 9 bases; unmatched bases: 13. The germline V gene encodes CDR1 SGHVS and CDR2 FQNEAQ. CDR3 amino acids: CASFTSGRVYGEQFF. For the CDR3, the DNA is TGTGCCAGCTTTACGAGCGGGAGGGTCTATGGTGAGCAGTTCTTC.

V and J are TRBV19 and TRBJ1-5; D not resolved. The CDR3 totals 14 residues. Trimming stripped 6 bases from V and 0 bases from J, with 9 bases between. Germline loops: CDR1 LNHDA, CDR2 SQIVND (reference sequence). Here the CDR3 reads CASSPLNSNQPQHF. DNA for the CDR3: TGTGCCAGTAGCCCCCTGAATAGCAATCAGCCCCAGCATTTT.

This CDR3 reads CASSPAADRDGYTF. The CDR3 region has the DNA TGCGCCAGCAGCCCGGCGGCGGACAGGGATGGCTACACCTTC. This rearrangement joins TRBV5-1 to TRBJ1-2; 8 nucleotides agree with TRBD1. Germline lookup yields CDR1 SGHRS and CDR2 YFSETQ. The CDR3 is 14 residues long. V lost 4 bases, J lost 6 bases, and 8 bases stayed unmatched. The full variable domain, its missing parts supplied by reference TRBV5-1 and TRBJ1-2, is KAGVTQTPRYLIKTRGQQVTLSCSPISGHRSVSWYQQTPGQGLQFLFEYFSETQRNKGNFPGRFSGRQFSNSRSEMNVSTLELGDSALYLCASSPAADRDGYTFGSGTRLTVV.

This chain links TRBV27 with TRBJ2-5; 14 positions match TRBD2. V dropped 4 bases and J dropped 4; count of bases not matched to a gene: 11. This CDR3 contains 18 residues. Germline CDR1 is MNHEY and CDR2 is SMNVEV (reference sequence). CDR3 in DNA: TGTGCCAGCAGTTCCGGGACTAGCGGGAGAGTGGGACGAGAGACCCAGTACTTC. Translating gives CASSSGTSGRVGRETQYF.

V and J are TRBV7-9 and TRBJ2-7; D is unresolved. V shed 6 bases and J shed 2 bases, with 8 bases lying between them. This CDR3 has 12 residues. Germline V gene data show CDR1 as SEHNR and CDR2 as FQNEAQ (reference sequence). CDR3: CASSNGPYEQYF. CDR3 sequence (DNA): TGTGCCAGCAGTAACGGTCCCTACGAGCAGTACTTC.

This sequence joins TRBV7-3 and TRBJ1-2; D might be TRBD1 (5 bases). Trimming left V 4 bases short and J 8 bases short, with 20 bases between. The CDR3 covers 15 residues. Looked up from germline, CDR1 is SGHTA and CDR2 is FQGTGA. CDR3 sequence reads: CASSSPGGASGGYTF. Here the CDR3 DNA reads TGTGCCAGCAGCTCCCCAGGAGGGGCTTCAGGGGGCTACACCTTC. Full variable domain (missing parts from reference TRBV7-3 and TRBJ1-2): GAGVSQTPSNKVTEKGKYVELRCDPISGHTALYWYRQSLGQGPEFLIYFQGTGAADDSGLPNDRFFAVRPEGSVSTLKIQRTERGDSAVYLCASSSPGGASGGYTFGSGTRLTVV.

This chain connects TRBV7-2 to TRBJ1-2; 8 nucleotides match TRBD1. Unmatched junction bases numbered 10, after V lost 7 bases and J lost 6 bases. Germline CDR1 is SGHTA and CDR2 is FQGNSA. This CDR3 is 14 amino acids long. CDR3 sequence: CASTPGQVVHGYTF. The CDR3 DNA reads TGTGCCAGCACTCCGGGACAGGTGGTTCATGGCTACACCTTC.

This chain joins TRBV24-1 and TRBJ2-1; tentative D call: TRBD2 (6 bases). The CDR3 loop spans 18 amino acids. Trimming shortened V by 0 bases and J by 3 bases, and 17 bases separated the two germline ends. Per the germline V gene, CDR1 is KGHDR and CDR2 is SFDVKD. Written as DNA, the CDR3 is TGTGCCACCAGTGATTTGCCCCAGGCGGGGTCACACTACAATGAGCAGTTCTTC. Its protein product is CATSDLPQAGSHYNEQFF.

This chain links TRBV27 with TRBJ2-1; no definite D call. Germline lookup yields CDR1 MNHEY and CDR2 SMNVEV (reference sequence). V lost 5 bases, J lost 8 bases, and 19 bases lay in between. The CDR3 extends over 15 amino acids. The CDR3 bases are TGTGCCAGCAGTCCTCTCGGAGCCGATACGGATGAGCAGTTCTTC. Translation: CASSPLGADTDEQFF.

J is TRBJ1-4 and V is TRBV30; D gene unclear. This CDR3 comprises 13 residues. V gave up 8 bases and J gave up 4 bases, with 14 bases separating them. Germline CDR1 GTSNPN, CDR2 SVGIG (reference sequence). CDR3: CARGEQSNEKLFF. CDR3 nucleotide sequence: TGTGCCCGAGGCGAGCAGAGTAATGAAAAACTGTTTTTT. Full variable domain (missing parts from reference TRBV30 and TRBJ1-4): SQTIHQWPATLVQPVGSPLSLECTVEGTSNPNLYWYRQAAGRGLQLLFYSVGIGQISSEVPQNLSASRPQDRQFILSSKKLLLSDSGFYLCARGEQSNEKLFFGSGTQLSVL.

The J gene is TRBJ1-1, the V gene TRBV11-2, with a tentative D call TRBD1 (6 bases). The CDR3 is 12 amino acids. Germline assignment: CDR1 SGHAT and CDR2 FQNNGV. The V and J ends lost 5 bases and 7 bases respectively, with 11 bases between them. The CDR3 region is CASSPGTLEAFF. Here the CDR3 DNA reads TGTGCCAGCAGCCCGGGGACACTTGAAGCTTTCTTT.

The CDR3 region has the DNA TGTGCCAGCAGCTGGACGTACTCCTACAATGAGCAGTTCTTC. Translation: CASSWTYSYNEQFF. The chain employs TRBV21-1 and TRBJ2-1. TRBV21-1 is a pseudogene segment. The CDR3 is 14 amino acids.

The V and J genes are TRBV28 and TRBJ1-2; no clear D. CDR3 size: 12 residues. CDR1 and CDR2 from the germline V gene are MDHEN and SYDVKM. V gave up 5 bases and J gave up 8 bases, with 12 bases separating them. In nucleotides, the CDR3 is TGTGCCAGCAGTACCCTACCCCCGGGCTACACCTTC. It yields the protein CASSTLPPGYTF.

The count of this clone is one. The gene calls are TRBV28 and TRBJ2-7; either TRBD1 or TRBD2 may fit D (5 bases each). Trimming stripped 5 bases from V and 1 base from J, with 15 bases between. The germline gives CDR1 MDHEN, CDR2 SYDVKM. This CDR3 comprises 15 residues. This CDR3 reads CASSAQGRKSYEQYF. The CDR3 DNA sequence: TGTGCCAGCAGTGCGCAGGGACGGAAATCCTACGAGCAGTACTTC. Together with reference TRBV28 and TRBJ2-7, the CDR3 gives the full variable domain: DVKVTQSSRYLVKRTGEKVFLECVQDMDHENMFWYRQDPGLGLRLIYFSYDVKMKEKGDIPEGYSVSREKKERFSLILESASTNQTSMYLCASSAQGRKSYEQYFGPGTRLTVT.